Below, 5 T cell receptor beta chains from the same sample are listed, as sequenced in a study of graft-versus-host responses after intestinal transplantation. Their specific antigens are unknown. Only in-frame clones appear in the TCRdb table, and some are missing; sequencing was by immunoSEQ multiplex PCR. The sample consists of about 50,000 clones, around 90% of them appearing once. The source material was unstimulated CD4+ T cells sorted from spleen or lymph node cells, sampled before transplant. All receptors derive from a human donor who was the organ donor for an intestinal transplant.

This CDR3 is CASSVGGTGDQETQYF. In DNA, the CDR3 is TGTGCCAGCAGCGTAGGGGGGACAGGAGACCAAGAGACCCAGTACTTC. This chain links TRBV9 with TRBJ2-5; TRBD1 matches at 8 bases. The CDR3 spans 16 residues. With V trimmed by 0 bases and J by 0 bases, 4 bases remained unmatched. The germline CDR1 and CDR2 sequences are SGDLS and YYNGEE.

This chain connects TRBV10-3 to TRBJ2-5; the D is unclear. V lost 0 bases and J 5 bases, leaving 13 bases between the germline ends. The germline V gene encodes CDR1 ENHRY and CDR2 SYGVKD. The CDR3 covers 15 residues. CDR3 DNA sequence: TGTGCCATCAGTGAGTCGGACCGGCCACGGGAGACCCAGTACTTC. Translating gives CAISESDRPRETQYF.

The J gene is TRBJ2-7, the V gene TRBV30; TRBD1 aligns across 10 bases. Trimming took 0 bases from V and 4 from J; bases not matched to a gene: 9. This CDR3 comprises 16 residues. The germline V gene encodes CDR1 GTSNPN and CDR2 SVGIG (reference sequence). Written as DNA, the CDR3 is TGTGCCTGGAGTGTACACCTCGGGACAGGGGAGTACGAGCAGTACTTC. Translated: CAWSVHLGTGEYEQYF.

V is TRBV10-3 and J is TRBJ2-3; D is perhaps TRBD1 (6 bases). CDR1 and CDR2 (germline): ENHRY, SYGVKD. Trimming removed 7 bases from V and 1 base from J, with 12 bases in between. CDR3 length: 14 residues. CDR3 residues: CAITHNRGTDTQYF. The CDR3, as DNA: TGTGCCATCACCCACAACAGGGGCACAGATACGCAGTATTTT.

A single count supports this clone. J is TRBJ2-3 and V is TRBV20-1; D gene uncertain. The germline gives CDR1 DFQATT, CDR2 SNEGSKA (reference sequence). Trimming stripped 6 bases from V and 4 bases from J, with 5 bases between. This CDR3 region has 10 residues. CDR3 sequence reads: CSAKSDTQYF. In DNA form, the CDR3 reads TGCAGTGCAAAGTCAGATACGCAGTATTTT.